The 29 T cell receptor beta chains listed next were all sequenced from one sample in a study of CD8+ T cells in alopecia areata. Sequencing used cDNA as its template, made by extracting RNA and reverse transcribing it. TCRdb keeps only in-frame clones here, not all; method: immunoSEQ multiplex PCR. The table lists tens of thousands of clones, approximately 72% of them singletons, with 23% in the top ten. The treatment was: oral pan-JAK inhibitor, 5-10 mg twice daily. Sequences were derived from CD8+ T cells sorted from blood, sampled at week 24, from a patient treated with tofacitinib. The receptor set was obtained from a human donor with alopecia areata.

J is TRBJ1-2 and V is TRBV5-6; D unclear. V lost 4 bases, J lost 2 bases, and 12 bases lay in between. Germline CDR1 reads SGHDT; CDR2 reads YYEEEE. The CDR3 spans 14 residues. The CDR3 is CASSPVTDNYGYTF. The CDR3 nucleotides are TGTGCCAGCAGCCCTGTAACGGACAACTATGGCTACACCTTC.

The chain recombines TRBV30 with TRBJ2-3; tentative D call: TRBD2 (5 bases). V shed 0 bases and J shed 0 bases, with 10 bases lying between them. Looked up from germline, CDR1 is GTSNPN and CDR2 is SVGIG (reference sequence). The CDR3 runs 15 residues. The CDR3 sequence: CAWSVGASSTDTQYF. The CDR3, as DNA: TGTGCCTGGAGTGTTGGTGCTAGCAGCACAGATACGCAGTATTTT.

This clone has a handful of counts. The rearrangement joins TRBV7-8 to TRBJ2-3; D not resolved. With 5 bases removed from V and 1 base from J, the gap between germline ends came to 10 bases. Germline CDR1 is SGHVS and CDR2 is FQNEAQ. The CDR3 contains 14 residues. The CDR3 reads CASSPLRGTDTQYF. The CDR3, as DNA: TGTGCCAGCAGCCCCTTAAGGGGCACAGATACGCAGTATTTT.

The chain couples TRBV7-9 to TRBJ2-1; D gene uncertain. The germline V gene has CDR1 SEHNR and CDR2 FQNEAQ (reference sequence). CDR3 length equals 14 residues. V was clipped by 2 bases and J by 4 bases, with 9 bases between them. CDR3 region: CASSLYSGYNEQFF. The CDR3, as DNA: TGTGCCAGCAGCTTATACTCGGGTTACAATGAGCAGTTCTTC.

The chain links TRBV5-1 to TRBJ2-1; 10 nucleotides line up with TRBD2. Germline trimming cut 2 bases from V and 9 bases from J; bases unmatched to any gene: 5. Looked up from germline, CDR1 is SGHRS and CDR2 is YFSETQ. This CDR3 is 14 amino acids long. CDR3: CASSLAGGRSEQFF. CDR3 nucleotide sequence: TGCGCCAGCAGCTTAGCGGGGGGGCGCAGTGAGCAGTTCTTC.

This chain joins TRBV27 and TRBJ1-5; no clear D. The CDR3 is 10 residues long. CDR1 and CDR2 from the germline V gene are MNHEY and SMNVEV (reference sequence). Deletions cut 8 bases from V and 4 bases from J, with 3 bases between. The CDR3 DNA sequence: TGTGCCAGCGGGAATCAGCCCCAGCATTTT. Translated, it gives CASGNQPQHF.

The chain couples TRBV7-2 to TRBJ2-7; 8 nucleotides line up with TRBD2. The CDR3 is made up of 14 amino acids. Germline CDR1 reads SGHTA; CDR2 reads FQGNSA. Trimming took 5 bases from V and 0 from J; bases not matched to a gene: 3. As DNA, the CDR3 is TGTGCCAGCAGCCCGGGAGGGGCCTCCTACGAGCAGTACTTC. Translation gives CASSPGGASYEQYF.

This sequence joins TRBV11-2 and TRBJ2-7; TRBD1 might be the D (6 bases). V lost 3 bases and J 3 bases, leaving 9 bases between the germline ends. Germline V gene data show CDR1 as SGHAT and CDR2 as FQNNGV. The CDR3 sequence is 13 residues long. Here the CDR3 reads CASSFGQNYEQYF. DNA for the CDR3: TGTGCCAGCAGCTTTGGACAGAACTACGAGCAGTACTTC.

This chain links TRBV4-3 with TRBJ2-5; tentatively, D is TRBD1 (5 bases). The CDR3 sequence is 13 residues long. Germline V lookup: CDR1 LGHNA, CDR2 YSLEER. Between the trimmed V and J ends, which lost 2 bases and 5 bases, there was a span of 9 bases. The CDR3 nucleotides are TGCGCCAGCAGCCAACAGGGATCGGAGACCCAGTACTTC. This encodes CASSQQGSETQYF.

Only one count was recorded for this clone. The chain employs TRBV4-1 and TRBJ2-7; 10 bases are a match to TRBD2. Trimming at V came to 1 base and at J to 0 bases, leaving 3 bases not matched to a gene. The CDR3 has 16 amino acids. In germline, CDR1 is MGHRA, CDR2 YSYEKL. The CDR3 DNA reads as TGCGCCAGCAGCCAAGGAGTAGCGGGGGGCTCCTACGAGCAGTACTTC. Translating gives CASSQGVAGGSYEQYF.

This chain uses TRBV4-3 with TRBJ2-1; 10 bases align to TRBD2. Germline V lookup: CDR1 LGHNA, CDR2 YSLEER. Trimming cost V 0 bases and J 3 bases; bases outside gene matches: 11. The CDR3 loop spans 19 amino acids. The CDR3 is CASSQDFRRIAGGYNEQFF. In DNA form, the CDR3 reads TGCGCCAGCAGCCAAGATTTCCGCCGTATAGCGGGGGGCTACAATGAGCAGTTCTTC.

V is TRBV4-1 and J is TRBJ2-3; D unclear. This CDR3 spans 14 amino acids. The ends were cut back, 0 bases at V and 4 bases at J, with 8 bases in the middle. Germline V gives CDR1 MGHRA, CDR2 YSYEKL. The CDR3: CASSQEIGSDTQYF. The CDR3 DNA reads TGCGCCAGCAGCCAAGAAATAGGGTCAGATACGCAGTATTTT.

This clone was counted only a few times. The CDR3 DNA reads as TGCGCCAGCAGCCTTGAGGGTGAGGGGCCCTACGAGCAGTACTTC. It is translated as CASSLEGEGPYEQYF. This chain connects TRBV4-1 to TRBJ2-7, with D perhaps being TRBD1 or TRBD2 (5 bases each). Germline V gene data show CDR1 as MGHRA and CDR2 as YSYEKL. The germline V and J ends were trimmed by 4 bases and 2 bases, with 15 bases remaining between them. The CDR3 is made up of 15 amino acids.

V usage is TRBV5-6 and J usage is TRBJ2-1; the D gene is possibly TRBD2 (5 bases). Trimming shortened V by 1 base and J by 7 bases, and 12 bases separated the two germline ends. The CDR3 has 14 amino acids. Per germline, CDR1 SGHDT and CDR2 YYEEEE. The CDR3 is CASSLQHSGNEQFF. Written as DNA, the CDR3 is TGTGCCAGCAGCTTGCAACATTCGGGAAATGAGCAGTTCTTC.

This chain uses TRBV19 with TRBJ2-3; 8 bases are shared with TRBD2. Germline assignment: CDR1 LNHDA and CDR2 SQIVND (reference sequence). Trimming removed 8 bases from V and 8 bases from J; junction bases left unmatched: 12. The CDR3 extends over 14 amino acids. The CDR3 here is CASSTGLASGTQYF. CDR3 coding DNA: TGTGCCAGTTCCACAGGACTAGCTTCGGGTACGCAGTATTTT.

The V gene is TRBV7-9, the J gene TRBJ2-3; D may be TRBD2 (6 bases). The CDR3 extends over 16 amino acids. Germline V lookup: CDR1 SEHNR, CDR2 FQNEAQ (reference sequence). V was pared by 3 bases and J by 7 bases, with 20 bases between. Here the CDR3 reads CASSLGRDSNPHTQYF. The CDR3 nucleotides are TGTGCCAGCAGCTTGGGCCGGGACTCTAATCCTCATACGCAGTATTTT.

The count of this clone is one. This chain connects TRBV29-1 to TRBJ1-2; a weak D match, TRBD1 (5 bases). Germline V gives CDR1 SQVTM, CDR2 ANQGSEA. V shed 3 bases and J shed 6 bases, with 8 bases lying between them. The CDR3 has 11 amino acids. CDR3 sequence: CSVDTGDGYTF. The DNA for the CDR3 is TGCAGCGTTGATACAGGAGATGGCTACACCTTC.

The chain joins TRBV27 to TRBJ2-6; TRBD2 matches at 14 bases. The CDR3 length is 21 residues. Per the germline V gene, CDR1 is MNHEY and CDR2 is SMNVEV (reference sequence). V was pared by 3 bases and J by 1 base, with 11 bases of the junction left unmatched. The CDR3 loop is CASSFSPLGLAGGSGANVLTF. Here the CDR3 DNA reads TGTGCCAGCAGTTTCTCCCCCTTAGGACTAGCGGGAGGATCTGGGGCCAACGTCCTGACTTTC.

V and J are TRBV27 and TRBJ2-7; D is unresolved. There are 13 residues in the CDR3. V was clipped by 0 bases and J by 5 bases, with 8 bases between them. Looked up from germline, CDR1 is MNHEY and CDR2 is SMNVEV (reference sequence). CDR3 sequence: CASSLSRNHEQYF. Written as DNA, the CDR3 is TGTGCCAGCAGTTTATCCCGTAACCACGAGCAGTACTTC.

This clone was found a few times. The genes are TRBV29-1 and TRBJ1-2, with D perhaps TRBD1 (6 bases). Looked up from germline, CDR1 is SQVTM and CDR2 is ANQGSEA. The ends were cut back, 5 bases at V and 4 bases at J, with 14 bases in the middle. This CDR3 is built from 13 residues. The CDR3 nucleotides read TGCAGCGTTTCCGAACAGGGATTCTATGGCTACACCTTC. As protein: CSVSEQGFYGYTF. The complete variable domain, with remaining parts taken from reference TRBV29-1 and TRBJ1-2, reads SAVISQKPSRDICQRGTSLTIQCQVDSQVTMMFWYRQQPGQSLTLIATANQGSEATYESGFVIDKFPISRPNLTFSTLTVSNMSPEDSSIYLCSVSEQGFYGYTFGSGTRLTVV.

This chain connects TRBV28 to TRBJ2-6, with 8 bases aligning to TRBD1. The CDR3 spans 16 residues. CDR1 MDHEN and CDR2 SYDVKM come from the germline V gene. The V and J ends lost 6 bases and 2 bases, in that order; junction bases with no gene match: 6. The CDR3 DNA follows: TGTGCCAGCAGCCAGACAGGGGACGCTGGGGCCAACGTCCTGACTTTC. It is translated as CASSQTGDAGANVLTF.

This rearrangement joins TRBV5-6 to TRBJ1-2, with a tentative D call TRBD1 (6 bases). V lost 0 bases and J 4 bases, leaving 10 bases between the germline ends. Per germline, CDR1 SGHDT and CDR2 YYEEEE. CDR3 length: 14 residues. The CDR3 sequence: CASSLGQDSYGYTF. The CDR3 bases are TGTGCCAGCAGCTTGGGCCAGGACAGCTATGGCTACACCTTC.

The CDR3 DNA reads TGTGCCAGCAGCTCGTCGACCACAGCCTACGAGCAGTACTTC. Amino acid sequence: CASSSSTTAYEQYF. The V gene is TRBV7-9, the J gene TRBJ2-7; no firm D call. Trimming left V 4 bases short and J 2 bases short, with 12 bases between. The CDR3 contains 14 residues. Per germline, CDR1 SEHNR and CDR2 FQNEAQ (reference sequence).

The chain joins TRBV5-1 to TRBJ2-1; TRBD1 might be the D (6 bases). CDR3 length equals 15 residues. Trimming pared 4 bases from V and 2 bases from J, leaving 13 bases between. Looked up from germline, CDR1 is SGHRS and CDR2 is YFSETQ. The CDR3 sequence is CASSPLGGPYNEQFF. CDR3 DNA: TGCGCCAGCAGCCCGCTTGGGGGCCCCTACAATGAGCAGTTCTTC.

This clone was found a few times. CDR3 amino acids: CSVEGTGSYNEQFF. In DNA form, the CDR3 reads TGCAGCGTTGAAGGGACAGGGTCCTACAATGAGCAGTTCTTC. The chain couples TRBV29-1 to TRBJ2-1; 8 nucleotides match TRBD1. Germline V gene data show CDR1 as SQVTM and CDR2 as ANQGSEA. Trimming at V came to 1 base and at J to 1 base, leaving 0 bases not matched to a gene. The CDR3 is 14 amino acids.

The CDR3 spells CASSSIGQSPYEQYF. CDR3 coding DNA: TGTGCCAGCAGCTCGATTGGACAGAGTCCCTACGAGCAGTACTTC. V is TRBV27 and J is TRBJ2-7; D is perhaps TRBD1 (6 bases). This CDR3 is built from 15 residues. V was pared by 6 bases and J by 2 bases, with 17 bases between. The V gene's germline CDR1 is MNHEY and CDR2 SMNVEV (reference sequence).

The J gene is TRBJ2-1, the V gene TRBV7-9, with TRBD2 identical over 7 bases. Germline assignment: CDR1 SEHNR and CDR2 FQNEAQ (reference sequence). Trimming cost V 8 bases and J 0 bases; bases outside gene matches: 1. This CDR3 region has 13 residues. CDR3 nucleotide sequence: TGTGCCAGCGAGCGGGACTCCTACAATGAGCAGTTCTTC. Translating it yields CASERDSYNEQFF. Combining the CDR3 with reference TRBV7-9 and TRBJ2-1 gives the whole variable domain DTGVSQNPRHKITKRGQNVTFRCDPISEHNRLYWYRQTLGQGPEFLTYFQNEAQLEKSRLLSDRFSAERPKGSFSTLEIQRTEQGDSAMYLCASERDSYNEQFFGPGTRLTVL.

Here the CDR3 reads CASSSDLSSYNEQFF. The CDR3 coding sequence is TGTGCCAGCAGTTCCGACTTATCCTCCTACAATGAGCAGTTCTTC. The chain joins TRBV6-6 to TRBJ2-1; D not resolved. From germline, CDR1 is MNHNY and CDR2 SVGAGI (reference sequence). The CDR3 has 15 residues. The germline V and J ends were trimmed by 4 bases and 0 bases, with 10 bases remaining between them.

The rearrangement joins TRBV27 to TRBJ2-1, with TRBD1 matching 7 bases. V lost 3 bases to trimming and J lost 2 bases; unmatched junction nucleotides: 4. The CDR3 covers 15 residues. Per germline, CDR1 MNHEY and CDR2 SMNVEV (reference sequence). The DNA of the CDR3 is TGTGCCAGCAGTTTGACAGGGTGGGCCTACAATGAGCAGTTCTTC. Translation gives CASSLTGWAYNEQFF.